These 20 T cell receptor beta chains were sequenced from one sample in a study of T cell responses to AZD1222 COVID-19 vaccine. Using immunoSEQ multiplex PCR, the repertoire was profiled, and TCRdb retains in-frame clones only, with some absent. The profile covers around 99,000 clones, with about 90% appearing a single time and approximately 5.6% taken by the ten largest. The specimen was peripheral blood, collected 28 days after the second AZD1222 dose. These receptors were obtained from an adult who received the AZD1222 COVID-19 vaccine.

This sequence joins TRBV28 and TRBJ2-7, with TRBD1 as a possible D gene (6 bases). This CDR3 has 14 amino acids. Germline V CDR1 and CDR2: MDHEN, SYDVKM. V was shortened by 2 bases and J by 2 bases, with 10 bases between the two germline ends. The CDR3 spells CASSLTGTPYEQYF. DNA for the CDR3: TGTGCCAGCAGTTTAACAGGGACCCCCTACGAGCAGTACTTC.

V usage is TRBV28 and J usage is TRBJ1-4; D call uncertain. The CDR3 length is 14 residues. Trimming removed 5 bases at V and 8 bases at J, with 15 bases between. Germline lookup yields CDR1 MDHEN and CDR2 SYDVKM. This chain's CDR3 is CASSPRDPWEKLFF. The CDR3 nucleotides are TGTGCCAGCAGTCCCCGCGACCCCTGGGAAAAACTGTTTTTT.

This chain connects TRBV5-4 to TRBJ1-1; perhaps TRBD1 as D (5 bases). This CDR3 spans 12 amino acids. Trimming left V 5 bases short and J 4 bases short, with 9 bases between. Germline-derived CDR1 and CDR2 are SGHNT and YYREEE (reference sequence). Here the CDR3 DNA reads TGTGCCAGCAGGGGGAGGGGCACTGAAGCTTTCTTT. Translation: CASRGRGTEAFF.

V is TRBV11-3 and J is TRBJ2-1, with D perhaps TRBD1 or TRBD2 (7 bases each). Trimming took off 1 base at V and 7 bases at J, with 17 bases between the two ends. This CDR3 region has 16 residues. Per germline, CDR1 SGHNT and CDR2 YENEEA. Written as DNA, the CDR3 is TGTGCCAGCAGCTTAGCAGGGGGGGTCGCGAAGAATGAGCAGTTCTTC. Amino acids: CASSLAGGVAKNEQFF.

The chain couples TRBV25-1 to TRBJ2-5, with D unclear. Germline CDR1 and CDR2: MGHDK and SYGVNS. The CDR3 is 14 amino acids. V was clipped by 6 bases and J by 1 base, with 12 bases between them. In nucleotides, the CDR3 is TGTGCCAGCAGCGCGAAGGTGCGCCAAGAGACCCAGTACTTC. It translates to CASSAKVRQETQYF.

As to this clone: One junction end disagrees with the germline gene, perhaps due to a read error. The V and J genes are TRBV20-1 and TRBJ1-2; D not resolved. Germline V gives CDR1 DFQATT, CDR2 SNEGSKA (reference sequence). This CDR3 has 9 amino acids. The CDR3: CSARHSGYF. CDR3 coding DNA: TGCAGTGCTAGACATTCCGGGTACTTC.

The rearrangement uses TRBV2 and TRBJ1-2; 9 bases are shared with TRBD1. Losses at the gene ends were 5 bases for V and 8 bases for J; bases not matched to a gene: 6. The CDR3 contains 13 residues. CDR1 is SNHLY, CDR2 FYNNEI, per germline. The DNA for the CDR3 is TGTGCCAGCAGTCCCCGGGACAGGGACGGCTACACCTTC. Protein: CASSPRDRDGYTF.

The CDR3 here is CASSPPGDYGYTF. The CDR3, as DNA: TGTGCCAGCTCACCACCAGGCGACTATGGCTACACCTTC. V gene TRBV18 combines with J gene TRBJ1-2; D not certain. The CDR3 runs to 13 residues. In germline, CDR1 is KGHSH, CDR2 LQKENI. Between the trimmed V and J ends, which lost 0 bases and 3 bases, there was a span of 5 bases.

CDR3 region: CASRPQGSNQPQHF. DNA of the CDR3: TGTGCCAGCAGGCCACAGGGGAGCAATCAGCCCCAGCATTTT. The chain links TRBV6-5 to TRBJ1-5, with TRBD1 matching over 7 bases. The ends lost 6 bases at V and 1 base at J; junction bases unmatched: 3. The CDR3 is made up of 14 amino acids. Per germline, CDR1 MNHEY and CDR2 SVGAGI.

As regards this clone: The sample has other DNA sequences that encode this CDR3 too. J is TRBJ2-7 and V is TRBV18; D gene ambiguous. The CDR3 has 14 residues. Germline V gene sequence: CDR1 KGHSH, CDR2 LQKENI. Trimming shortened V by 2 bases and J by 2 bases, and 10 bases separated the two germline ends. CDR3 bases: TGTGCCAGCTCACCAAGGACGGGTACCTACGAGCAGTACTTC. Amino acid sequence: CASSPRTGTYEQYF.

This chain joins TRBV6-2 or TRBV6-3 and TRBJ2-3; D may be TRBD2 (5 bases). The CDR3 covers 16 residues. The V gene lost 4 bases and the J gene lost 1 base, with 15 bases spanning the gap. Germline CDR1 MNHEY, CDR2 SVGEGT. The CDR3 DNA sequence: TGTGCCAGCAGTTCTCCCTCCTGGAGGCGCACAGATACGCAGTATTTT. This codes for CASSSPSWRRTDTQYF.

This clone has just one count. An end of the junction differs from the germline gene, which may be a read error. V usage is TRBV7-7 and J usage is TRBJ1-3; D is unclear. The CDR3 length is 15 residues. Germline values: CDR1 SSHAT, CDR2 FNYEAQ (reference sequence). DNA for the CDR3: TGTGCTAGCAGCTCTGGTCACAGCTCTGGAAACACCATATATTTT. This translates into CASSSGHSSGNTIYF.

The chain has TRBV5-5 and TRBJ2-5; D tentatively reads TRBD1 or TRBD2 (5 bases each). V was clipped by 0 bases and J by 5 bases, with 14 bases between them. The CDR3 runs to 15 residues. The germline V gene has CDR1 SGHKS and CDR2 YYEKEE (reference sequence). CDR3 in amino acids: CASSLVGAVAETQYF. CDR3 DNA sequence: TGTGCCAGCAGCTTGGTTGGGGCGGTAGCGGAGACCCAGTACTTC.

This sequence joins TRBV24-1 and TRBJ2-5; tentatively, D is TRBD1 (5 bases). This CDR3 has 13 amino acids. Germline CDR1 is KGHDR and CDR2 is SFDVKD. Deletions cut 5 bases from V and 7 bases from J, with 13 bases between. The CDR3 here is CATSAVGAGTQYF. The CDR3 DNA is TGTGCCACCAGTGCGGTAGGGGCAGGGACCCAGTACTTC.

This chain connects TRBV2 to TRBJ2-7; D is possibly TRBD1 (6 bases). This CDR3 is built from 15 residues. Per germline, CDR1 SNHLY and CDR2 FYNNEI. The germline V and J ends were trimmed by 5 bases and 7 bases, with 21 bases remaining between them. CDR3 coding DNA: TGTGCCAGCAGTCTGTTCGCAGGGGAACTGCGGGAGCAGTACTTC. This sequence encodes CASSLFAGELREQYF.

The chain links TRBV3-1 (or the pseudogene TRBV3-2) to TRBJ1-3; D not certain. Germline loops: CDR1 LGHDT, CDR2 YNNKEL (reference sequence). CDR3 length equals 14 residues. V lost 5 bases, J lost 2 bases, and 10 bases lay in between. The CDR3 region has the DNA TGTGCCAGCAGCGGCGCGGGTACTGGAAACACCATATATTTT. Translating gives CASSGAGTGNTIYF.

The CDR3 DNA reads TGTGCCAGCAGCTCCCAGGGGGCAGTTTCCGAAAAACTGTTTTTT. Translation: CASSSQGAVSEKLFF. This chain links TRBV7-9 with TRBJ1-4, with 8 bases matching TRBD1. Germline assignment: CDR1 SEHNR and CDR2 FQNEAQ (reference sequence). With 4 bases clipped from V and 8 bases from J, the junction kept 9 bases outside the gene matches. This CDR3 spans 15 amino acids.

V is TRBV11-2 and J is TRBJ2-2, with D tentatively TRBD1 (7 bases). The CDR3 contains 14 residues. Trimming pared 5 bases from V and 10 bases from J, leaving 17 bases between. Germline CDR1 and CDR2: SGHAT and FQNNGV. The CDR3 is CASSRGTARTELFF. For the CDR3, the DNA is TGTGCCAGCAGCCGCGGGACAGCCCGGACGGAGCTGTTTTTT.

The rearrangement links TRBV28 to TRBJ2-3, with D possibly TRBD1 on 5 matching bases. Trimming pared 5 bases from V and 0 bases from J, leaving 12 bases between. Germline V CDR1 and CDR2: MDHEN, SYDVKM. This CDR3 comprises 15 residues. The CDR3 protein is CASSPQGPSTDTQYF. The CDR3 DNA reads as TGTGCCAGCAGTCCCCAGGGCCCTAGCACAGATACGCAGTATTTT. Complete variable domain (other parts from reference TRBV28 and TRBJ2-3): DVKVTQSSRYLVKRTGEKVFLECVQDMDHENMFWYRQDPGLGLRLIYFSYDVKMKEKGDIPEGYSVSREKKERFSLILESASTNQTSMYLCASSPQGPSTDTQYFGPGTRLTVL.

The chain is built from TRBV11-3 and TRBJ1-2; D ambiguous. Deletions cut 6 bases from V and 8 bases from J, with 10 bases between. The CDR3 length is 11 residues. Germline loops: CDR1 SGHNT, CDR2 YENEEA. This CDR3 reads CASSVRRGYTF. As DNA, the CDR3 is TGTGCCAGCAGTGTAAGGAGGGGCTACACCTTC.